Below, one T cell receptor (beta chain) is given with its context. Germline V CDR1 and CDR2: MGHRA, YSYEKL. This CDR3 region has 15 residues. Germline trimming cut 3 bases from V and 4 bases from J; bases unmatched to any gene: 5. The data were obtained in a study of sequential checkpoint blockade in melanoma. Turning to the study itself: Each arm's sequence ended with maintenance nivolumab.

Sequencing used immunoSEQ multiplex PCR; TCRdb keeps in-frame clones, though not all of them. The sample yields 5,900 or so clones, around half seen once. Indicated treatment: randomized to nivolumab then ipilimumab (arm A) or the reverse (arm B). The clonotype originates from a human donor with melanoma. The chain uses TRBV4-1 and TRBJ1-5; TRBD1 agrees at 8 bases. The material was CD8+ T cells sorted from blood (inferred from file names), obtained from a patient given nivolumab and ipilimumab in sequence. This CDR3 reads CASSQADRGNQPQHF. The CDR3 DNA reads as TGCGCCAGCAGCCAGGCCGACAGGGGAAATCAGCCCCAGCATTTT.